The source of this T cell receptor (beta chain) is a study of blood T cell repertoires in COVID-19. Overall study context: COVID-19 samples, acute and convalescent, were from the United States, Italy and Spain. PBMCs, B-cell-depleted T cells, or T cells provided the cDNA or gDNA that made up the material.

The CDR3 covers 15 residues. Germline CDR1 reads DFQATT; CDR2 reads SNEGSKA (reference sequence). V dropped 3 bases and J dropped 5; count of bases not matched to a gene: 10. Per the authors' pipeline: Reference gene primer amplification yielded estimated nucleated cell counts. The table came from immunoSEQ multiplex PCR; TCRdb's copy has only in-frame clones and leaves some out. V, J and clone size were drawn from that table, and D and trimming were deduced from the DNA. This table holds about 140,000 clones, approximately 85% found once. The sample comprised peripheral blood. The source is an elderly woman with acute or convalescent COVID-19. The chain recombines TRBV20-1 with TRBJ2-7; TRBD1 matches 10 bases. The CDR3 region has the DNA TGCAGTGCTAGTCCCAGGGGGACAGGGGTCCACGAGCAGTACTTC. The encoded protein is CSASPRGTGVHEQYF.